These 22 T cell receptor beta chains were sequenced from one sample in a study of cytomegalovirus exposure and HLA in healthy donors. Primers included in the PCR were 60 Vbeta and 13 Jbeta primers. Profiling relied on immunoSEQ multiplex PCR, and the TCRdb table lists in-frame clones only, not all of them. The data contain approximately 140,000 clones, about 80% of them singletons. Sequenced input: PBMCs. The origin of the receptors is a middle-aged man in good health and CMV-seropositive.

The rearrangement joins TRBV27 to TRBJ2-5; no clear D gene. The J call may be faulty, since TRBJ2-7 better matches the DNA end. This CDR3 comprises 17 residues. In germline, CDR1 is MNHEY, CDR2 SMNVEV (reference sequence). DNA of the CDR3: TGTGCCAGCAGTTTAAAGCAGCCCAGCCTCACCAACTACGAGCAGTACTTC. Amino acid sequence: CASSLKQPSLTNYEQYF.

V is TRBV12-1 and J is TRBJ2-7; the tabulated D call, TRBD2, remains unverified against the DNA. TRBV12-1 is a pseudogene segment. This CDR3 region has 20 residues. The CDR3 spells CASSFDFKASGRGASLEQYF. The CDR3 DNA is TGTGCCAGCAGCTTTGATTTCAAAGCTAGCGGGAGGGGGGCCTCCCTCGAGCAGTACTTC.

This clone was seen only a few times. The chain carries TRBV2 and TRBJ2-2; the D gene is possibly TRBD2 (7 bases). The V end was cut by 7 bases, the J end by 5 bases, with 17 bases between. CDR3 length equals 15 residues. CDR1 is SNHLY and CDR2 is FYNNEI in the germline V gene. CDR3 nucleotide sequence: TGTGCCAGCACTGAGGGGGGGAGTGAGACCGGGGAGCTGTTTTTT. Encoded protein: CASTEGGSETGELFF. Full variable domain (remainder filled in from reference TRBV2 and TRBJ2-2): EPEVTQTPSHQVTQMGQEVILRCVPISNHLYFYWYRQILGQKVEFLVSFYNNEISEKSEIFDDQFSVERPDGSNFTLKIRSTKLEDSAMYFCASTEGGSETGELFFGEGSRLTVL.

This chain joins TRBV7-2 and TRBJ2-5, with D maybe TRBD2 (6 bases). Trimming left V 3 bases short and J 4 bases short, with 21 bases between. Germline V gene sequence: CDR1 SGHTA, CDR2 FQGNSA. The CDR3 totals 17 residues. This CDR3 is CASSFNVLRTKGETQYF. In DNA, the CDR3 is TGTGCCAGCAGCTTCAACGTCCTCCGGACTAAGGGAGAGACCCAGTACTTC.

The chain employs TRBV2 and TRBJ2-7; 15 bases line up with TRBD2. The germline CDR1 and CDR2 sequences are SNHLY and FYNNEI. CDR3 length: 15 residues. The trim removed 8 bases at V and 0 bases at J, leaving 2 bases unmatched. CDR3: CASGLAGGVSYEQYF. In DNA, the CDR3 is TGTGCCAGCGGACTAGCGGGAGGGGTCTCCTACGAGCAGTACTTC.

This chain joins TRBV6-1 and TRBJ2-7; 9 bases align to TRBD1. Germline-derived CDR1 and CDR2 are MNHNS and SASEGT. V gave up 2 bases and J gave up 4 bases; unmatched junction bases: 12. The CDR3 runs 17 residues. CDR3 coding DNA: TGTGCCAGCAGTGAATTCAACCGGGACAGGGACAATTACGAGCAGTACTTC. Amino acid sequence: CASSEFNRDRDNYEQYF.

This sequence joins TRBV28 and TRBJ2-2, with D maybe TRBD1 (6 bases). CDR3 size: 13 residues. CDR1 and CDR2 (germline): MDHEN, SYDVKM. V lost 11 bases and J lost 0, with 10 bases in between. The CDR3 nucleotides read TGTGCCGGGGGCATCGCGAACACCGGGGAGCTGTTTTTT. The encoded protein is CAGGIANTGELFF.

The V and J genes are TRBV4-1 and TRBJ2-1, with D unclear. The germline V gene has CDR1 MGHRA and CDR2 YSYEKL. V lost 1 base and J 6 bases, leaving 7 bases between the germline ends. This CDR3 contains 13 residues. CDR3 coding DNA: TGCGCCAGCAGCCAAGTTCGGTTCAATGAGCAGTTCTTC. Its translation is CASSQVRFNEQFF.

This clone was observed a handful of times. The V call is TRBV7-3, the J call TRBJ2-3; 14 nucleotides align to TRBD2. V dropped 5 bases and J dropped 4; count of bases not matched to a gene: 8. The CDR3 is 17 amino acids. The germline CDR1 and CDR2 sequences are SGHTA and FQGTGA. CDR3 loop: CASSPGTSGSPADTQYF. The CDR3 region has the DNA TGTGCCAGCAGCCCAGGGACTAGCGGGAGTCCCGCAGATACGCAGTATTTT. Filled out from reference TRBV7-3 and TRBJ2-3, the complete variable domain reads GAGVSQTPSNKVTEKGKYVELRCDPISGHTALYWYRQSLGQGPEFLIYFQGTGAADDSGLPNDRFFAVRPEGSVSTLKIQRTERGDSAVYLCASSPGTSGSPADTQYFGPGTRLTVL.

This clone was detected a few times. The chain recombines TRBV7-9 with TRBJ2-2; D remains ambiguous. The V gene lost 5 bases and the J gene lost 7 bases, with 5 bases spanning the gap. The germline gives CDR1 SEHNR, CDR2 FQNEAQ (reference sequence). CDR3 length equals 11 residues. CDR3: CASSRVGELFF. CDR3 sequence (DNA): TGTGCCAGCAGCAGAGTCGGGGAGCTGTTTTTT. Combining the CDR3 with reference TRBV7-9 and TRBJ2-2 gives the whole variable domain DTGVSQNPRHKITKRGQNVTFRCDPISEHNRLYWYRQTLGQGPEFLTYFQNEAQLEKSRLLSDRFSAERPKGSFSTLEIQRTEQGDSAMYLCASSRVGELFFGEGSRLTVL.

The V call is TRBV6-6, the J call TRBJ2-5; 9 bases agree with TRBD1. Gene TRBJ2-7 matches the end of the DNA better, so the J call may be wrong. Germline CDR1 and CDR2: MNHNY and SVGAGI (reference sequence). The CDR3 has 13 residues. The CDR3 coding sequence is TGTGCCAGCACCTCGACAGGGGGTTACGAGCAGTACTTC. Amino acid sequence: CASTSTGGYEQYF.

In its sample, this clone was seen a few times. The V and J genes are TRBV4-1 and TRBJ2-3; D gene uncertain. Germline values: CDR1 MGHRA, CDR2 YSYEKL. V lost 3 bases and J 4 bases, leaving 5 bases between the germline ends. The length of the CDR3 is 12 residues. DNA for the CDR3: TGCGCCAGCAGCCACGACTCAGATACGCAGTATTTT. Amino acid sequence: CASSHDSDTQYF.

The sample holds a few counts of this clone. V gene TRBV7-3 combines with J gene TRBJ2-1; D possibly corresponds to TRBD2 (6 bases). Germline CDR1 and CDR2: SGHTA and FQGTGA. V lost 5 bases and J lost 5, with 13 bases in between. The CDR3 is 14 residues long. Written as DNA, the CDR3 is TGTGCCAGCAGCGCTCATGGGGGGAACAATGAGCAGTTCTTC. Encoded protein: CASSAHGGNNEQFF. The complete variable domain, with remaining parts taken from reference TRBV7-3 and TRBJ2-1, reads GAGVSQTPSNKVTEKGKYVELRCDPISGHTALYWYRQSLGQGPEFLIYFQGTGAADDSGLPNDRFFAVRPEGSVSTLKIQRTERGDSAVYLCASSAHGGNNEQFFGPGTRLTVL.

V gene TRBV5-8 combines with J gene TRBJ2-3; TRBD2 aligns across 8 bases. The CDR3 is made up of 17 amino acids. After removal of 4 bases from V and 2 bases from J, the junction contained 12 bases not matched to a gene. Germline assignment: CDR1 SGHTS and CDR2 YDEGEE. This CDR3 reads CASSRRGDASFTDTQYF. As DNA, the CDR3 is TGTGCCAGCAGCCGGCGGGGGGACGCCTCCTTCACAGATACGCAGTATTTT.

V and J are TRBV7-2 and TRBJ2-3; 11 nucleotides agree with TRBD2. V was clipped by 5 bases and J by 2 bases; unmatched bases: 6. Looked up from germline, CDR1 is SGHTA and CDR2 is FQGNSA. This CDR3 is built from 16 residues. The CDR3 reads CASSPPGLAVTDTQYF. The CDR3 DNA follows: TGTGCCAGCAGCCCTCCGGGACTAGCGGTCACAGATACGCAGTATTTT.

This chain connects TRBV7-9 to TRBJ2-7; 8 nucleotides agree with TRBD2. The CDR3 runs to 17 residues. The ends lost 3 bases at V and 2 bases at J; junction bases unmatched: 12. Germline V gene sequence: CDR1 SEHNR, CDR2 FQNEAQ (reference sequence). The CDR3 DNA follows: TGTGCCAGCAGCTTTTTCCTCCGGGAGGGCCTTGCCTACGAGCAGTACTTC. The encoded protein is CASSFFLREGLAYEQYF.

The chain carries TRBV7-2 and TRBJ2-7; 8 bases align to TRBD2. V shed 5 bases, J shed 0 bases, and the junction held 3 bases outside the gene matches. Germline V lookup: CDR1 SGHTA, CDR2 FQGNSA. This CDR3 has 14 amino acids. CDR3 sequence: CASSRGGGSYEQYF. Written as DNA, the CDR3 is TGTGCCAGCAGCCGGGGGGGTGGCTCCTACGAGCAGTACTTC.

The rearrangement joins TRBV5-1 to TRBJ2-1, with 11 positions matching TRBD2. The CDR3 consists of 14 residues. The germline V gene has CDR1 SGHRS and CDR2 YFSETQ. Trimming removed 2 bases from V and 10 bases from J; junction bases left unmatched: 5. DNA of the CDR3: TGCGCCAGCAGCTTCACTAGCGGGAGTGGGGAGCAGTTCTTC. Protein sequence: CASSFTSGSGEQFF. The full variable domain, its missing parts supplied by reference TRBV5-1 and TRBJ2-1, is KAGVTQTPRYLIKTRGQQVTLSCSPISGHRSVSWYQQTPGQGLQFLFEYFSETQRNKGNFPGRFSGRQFSNSRSEMNVSTLELGDSALYLCASSFTSGSGEQFFGPGTRLTVL.

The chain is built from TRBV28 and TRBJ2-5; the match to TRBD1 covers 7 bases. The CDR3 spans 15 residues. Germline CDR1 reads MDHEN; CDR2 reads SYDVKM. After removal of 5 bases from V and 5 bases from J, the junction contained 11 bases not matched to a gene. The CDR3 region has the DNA TGTGCCAGCAGTCGTTACAGGGGCTTCCAGGAGACCCAGTACTTC. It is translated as CASSRYRGFQETQYF.

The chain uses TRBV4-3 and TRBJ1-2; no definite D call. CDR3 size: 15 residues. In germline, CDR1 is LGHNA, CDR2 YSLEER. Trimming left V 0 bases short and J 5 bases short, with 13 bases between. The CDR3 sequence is CASSQDSQIGYGYTF. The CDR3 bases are TGCGCCAGCAGCCAAGATAGTCAGATCGGGTATGGCTACACCTTC.

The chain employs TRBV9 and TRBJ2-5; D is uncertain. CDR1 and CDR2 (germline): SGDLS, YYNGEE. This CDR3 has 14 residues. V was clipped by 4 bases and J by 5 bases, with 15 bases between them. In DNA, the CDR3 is TGTGCCAGCAGCCCACCCAATACCGGGGAGACCCAGTACTTC. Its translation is CASSPPNTGETQYF.

CDR3 sequence (DNA): TGTGCCAGCAGCTTGAGGGGGTACCAAGAGACCCAGTACTTC. It yields the protein CASSLRGYQETQYF. The chain joins TRBV5-4 to TRBJ2-5; TRBD1 is a possible D gene (6 bases). Looked up from germline, CDR1 is SGHNT and CDR2 is YYREEE (reference sequence). CDR3 length: 14 amino acids. Trimming left V 1 base short and J 0 bases short, with 7 bases between.